This T cell receptor (beta chain) was captured by sequencing in a study of T-cell reconstitution after alpha-beta-depleted transplantation in children. Study results and caveats: Surviving thymic progenitors and recipient T cells were the source of high TCRbeta diversity at day 60 in some patients.

Germline CDR1 SNHLY, CDR2 FYNNEI. There are 11 residues in the CDR3. V was cut by 8 bases and J by 7 bases, with 9 bases left in between. This clonotype was counted between two and nine times. Its antigen is not known. The authors prepared the TCRbeta library with unique molecular identifiers. TCRdb ran MiXCR on the PCR reads and lists one entry per CDR3 protein. Among almost 600,000 distinct CDR3 sequences listed, over 20% were seen once. The specimen was PBMCs, collected before TCRalphabeta/CD19-depleted stem cell transplant. The gene calls are TRBV2 and TRBJ2-1; D remains ambiguous. This sequence was found in a boy under two years old with Wiskott-Aldrich syndrome, due to receive a stem cell transplant. This chain's CDR3 is CASGVFNEQFF. In DNA form, the CDR3 reads TGTGCCAGCGGAGTCTTTAATGAGCAGTTCTTC.